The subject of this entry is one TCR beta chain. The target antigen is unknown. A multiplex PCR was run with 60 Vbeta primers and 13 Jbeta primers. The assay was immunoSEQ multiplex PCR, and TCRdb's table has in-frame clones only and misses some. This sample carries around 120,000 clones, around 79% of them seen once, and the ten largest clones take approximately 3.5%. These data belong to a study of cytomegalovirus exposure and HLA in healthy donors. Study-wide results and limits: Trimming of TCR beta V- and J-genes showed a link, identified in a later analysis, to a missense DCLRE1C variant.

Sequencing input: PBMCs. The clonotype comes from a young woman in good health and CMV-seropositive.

CDR3 sequence reads: CAWTAYWGGGSGANVLTF. CDR3 sequence (DNA): TGTGCCTGGACCGCTTATTGGGGCGGGGGCTCTGGGGCCAACGTCCTGACTTTC. The chain has TRBV30 and TRBJ2-6, with 7 bases aligning to TRBD2. The germline gives CDR1 GTSNPN, CDR2 SVGIG (reference sequence). The CDR3 is 18 residues long. V was pared by 4 bases and J by 0 bases, with 12 bases of the junction left unmatched.